This T cell receptor beta chain was identified during a study of molecular identifiers for immune sequencing clone quantification. On this clonotype itself: Its specificity is unknown.

Study-level findings and limits: With a barcode shared among identical TCR molecules, highly expanded clone sizes could be underestimated. Clones that exceeded 20 RNA copies held over 97% of effector molecules, yet under 1% in naive cells.

TCRdb re-analysed the PCR reads in MiXCR, keeping a single row per CDR3 protein. The sample consists of more than 450,000 distinct CDR3 sequences, about 20% of them appearing once. The CDR3 is 14 residues long. V trimming: 6 bases; J trimming: 3 bases; junction bases outside the gene matches: 2. Germline CDR1 reads MNHEY; CDR2 reads SVGAGI. This clonotype originated in a human donor in good health. Some libraries in this study had Jurkat cell RNA spiked in. Sequencing was carried out using naive CD8+ T cells from blood, with Jurkat cell RNA spiked in. Noted subset: FACS-sorted CD8+CD4-CCR7+CD45RA+ naive T cells. The chain has TRBV6-5 and TRBJ2-1, with 10 bases lining up with TRBD2. The DNA for the CDR3 is TGTGCCAGCAGGAGGACTAGCGGCTACAATGAGCAGTTCTTC. This translates into CASRRTSGYNEQFF.